This T cell receptor (beta chain) was obtained from a study of T-cell reconstitution after alpha-beta-depleted transplantation in children. A library of TCRbeta sequences, prepared with unique molecular identifiers, was generated. TCRdb re-derived calls from the PCR reads in MiXCR, one entry per CDR3 protein. Of around 370,000 distinct CDR3 sequences listed, about a tenth are singletons. Trimming shortened V by 5 bases and J by 2 bases, and 19 bases separated the two germline ends. CDR1 SGHTA and CDR2 FQGNSA come from the germline V gene. The CDR3 covers 17 residues. Only a few counts were recorded for this clonotype.

The sample consisted of PBMCs from the stem cell graft donor, taken from the stem cell graft. The sequence was collected from a human donor who donated a stem cell graft to a child with acute lymphoblastic leukemia. This chain uses TRBV7-2 with TRBJ2-1; D might be TRBD1 or TRBD2, each matching 6 bases. The CDR3 reads CASSPPGGVTAYNEQFF. In nucleotides, the CDR3 is TGTGCCAGCAGCCCCCCCGGGGGCGTAACGGCCTACAATGAGCAGTTCTTC. The complete variable domain, with remaining parts taken from reference TRBV7-2 and TRBJ2-1, reads GAGVSQSPSNKVTEKGKDVELRCDPISGHTALYWYRQSLGQGLEFLIYFQGNSAPDKSGLPSDRFSAERTGGSVSTLTIQRTQQEDSAVYLCASSPPGGVTAYNEQFFGPGTRLTVL.